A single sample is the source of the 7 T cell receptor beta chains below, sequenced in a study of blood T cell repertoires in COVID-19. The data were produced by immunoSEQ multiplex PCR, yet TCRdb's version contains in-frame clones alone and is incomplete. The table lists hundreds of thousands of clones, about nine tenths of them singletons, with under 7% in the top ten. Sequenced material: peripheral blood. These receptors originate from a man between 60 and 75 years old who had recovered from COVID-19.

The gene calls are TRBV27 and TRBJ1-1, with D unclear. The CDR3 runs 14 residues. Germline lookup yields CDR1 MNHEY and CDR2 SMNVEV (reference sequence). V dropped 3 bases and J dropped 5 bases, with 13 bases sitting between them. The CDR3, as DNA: TGTGCCAGCAGTTTGGGAGCCGGTTGGACTGAAGCTTTCTTT. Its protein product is CASSLGAGWTEAFF.

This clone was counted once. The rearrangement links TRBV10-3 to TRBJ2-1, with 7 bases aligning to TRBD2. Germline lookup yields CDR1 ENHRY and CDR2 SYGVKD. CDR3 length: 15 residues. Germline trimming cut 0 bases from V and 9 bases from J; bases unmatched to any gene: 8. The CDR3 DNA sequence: TGTGCCATCAGTGAGTCCAAGCCCACGGGGGGTGAGCAGTTCTTC. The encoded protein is CAISESKPTGGEQFF.

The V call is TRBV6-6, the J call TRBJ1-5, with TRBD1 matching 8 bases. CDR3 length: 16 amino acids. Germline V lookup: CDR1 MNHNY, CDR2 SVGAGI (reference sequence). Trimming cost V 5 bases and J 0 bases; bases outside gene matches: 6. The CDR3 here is CASSRRGQDSNQPQHF. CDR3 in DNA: TGTGCCAGCAGTAGAAGGGGACAGGATAGCAATCAGCCCCAGCATTTT.

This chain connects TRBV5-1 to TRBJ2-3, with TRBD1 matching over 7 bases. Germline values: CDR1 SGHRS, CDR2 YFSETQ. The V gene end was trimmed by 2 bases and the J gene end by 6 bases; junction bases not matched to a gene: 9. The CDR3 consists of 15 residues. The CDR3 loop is CASSLGGGRGDTQYF. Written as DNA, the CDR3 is TGCGCCAGCAGCTTAGGCGGAGGCAGGGGGGATACGCAGTATTTT.

The CDR3 reads CASSTGARGELFF. In nucleotides, the CDR3 is TGCGCCAGCAGCACAGGGGCGCGGGGGGAGCTGTTTTTT. V and J are TRBV5-1 and TRBJ2-2, with 7 bases aligning to TRBD1. Germline CDR1 reads SGHRS; CDR2 reads YFSETQ. Germline trimming cut 4 bases from V and 8 bases from J; bases unmatched to any gene: 5. The CDR3 totals 13 residues.

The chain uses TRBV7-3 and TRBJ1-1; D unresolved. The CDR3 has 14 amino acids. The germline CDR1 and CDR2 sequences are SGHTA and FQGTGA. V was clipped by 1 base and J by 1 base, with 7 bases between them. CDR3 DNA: TGTGCCAGCAGCTTAATGCCCGGGAACACTGAAGCTTTCTTT. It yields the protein CASSLMPGNTEAFF.

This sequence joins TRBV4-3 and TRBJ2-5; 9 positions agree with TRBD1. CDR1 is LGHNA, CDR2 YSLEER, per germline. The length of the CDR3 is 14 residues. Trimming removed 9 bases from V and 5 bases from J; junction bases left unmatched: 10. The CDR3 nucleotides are TGCGCCAGTACGGGACAGGGCAACGAGGAGACCCAGTACTTC. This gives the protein CASTGQGNEETQYF.